This TCR beta chain was documented in a study of blood T cell repertoires in COVID-19. On the study more broadly: Sites across the United States, Italy and Spain contributed samples from acute and convalescent COVID-19.

The junction had 5 bases not matched to a gene; V was cut back by 6 bases and J by 4 bases. From germline, CDR1 is SGHRS and CDR2 YFSETQ. CDR3 length: 14 residues. Cohort placement rested on clinical history that participants reported themselves. Only in-frame clones appear in the TCRdb table, and some are missing; sequencing was by immunoSEQ multiplex PCR. The sample yields approximately 240,000 clones, approximately 90% seen once. The receptor comes from a woman aged 18-29 years who had recovered from COVID-19. Material: PBMCs or T cells enriched from blood (not recorded which). The chain uses TRBV5-1 and TRBJ1-4; 8 bases align to TRBD1. CDR3 DNA: TGCGCCAGCAACCAGGACAGGGATAATGAAAAACTGTTTTTT. Translating it yields CASNQDRDNEKLFF.